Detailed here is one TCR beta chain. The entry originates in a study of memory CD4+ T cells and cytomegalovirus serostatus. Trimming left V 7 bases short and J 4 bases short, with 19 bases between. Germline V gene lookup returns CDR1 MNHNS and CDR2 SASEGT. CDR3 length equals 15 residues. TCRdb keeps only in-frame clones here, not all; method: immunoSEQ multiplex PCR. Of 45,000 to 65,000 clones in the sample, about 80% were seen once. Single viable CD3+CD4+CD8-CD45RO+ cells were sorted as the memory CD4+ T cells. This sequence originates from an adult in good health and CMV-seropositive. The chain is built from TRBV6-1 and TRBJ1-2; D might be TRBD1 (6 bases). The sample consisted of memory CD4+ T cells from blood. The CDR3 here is CASILTGPVLYGYTF. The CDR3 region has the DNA TGTGCCAGCATTTTGACAGGCCCCGTACTCTATGGCTACACCTTC.